The 11 T cell receptor beta chains below all came from one sample that was sequenced in a study of blood T cell repertoires in COVID-19. Libraries were prepared by immunoSEQ multiplex PCR; TCRdb keeps only in-frame clonotypes and omits some of them. The sample has roughly 92,000 clones; roughly 89% are singletons. The sequencing sample was made of peripheral blood. The receptors were sampled from an elderly woman with active or convalescent COVID-19.

The CDR3 loop reads CASSLGGSVGNEQFF. The CDR3, as DNA: TGTGCCAGCAGTCTAGGTGGGAGTGTCGGCAATGAGCAGTTCTTC. The genes are TRBV27 and TRBJ2-1; TRBD2 might be the D (5 bases). V was pared by 5 bases and J by 6 bases, with 17 bases between. Germline lookup yields CDR1 MNHEY and CDR2 SMNVEV (reference sequence). The CDR3 runs to 15 residues.

V and J are TRBV2 and TRBJ2-5, with TRBD1 matching over 8 bases. Germline trimming cut 6 bases from V and 4 bases from J; bases unmatched to any gene: 4. The CDR3 runs to 13 residues. Per the germline V gene, CDR1 is SNHLY and CDR2 is FYNNEI. The CDR3, as DNA: TGTGCCAGCAGGGGACAGGCTGGAGAGACCCAGTACTTC. Its translation: CASRGQAGETQYF.

The chain carries TRBV11-1 and TRBJ2-5; 12 bases line up with TRBD2. The last part of the DNA fits TRBJ2-7 better; the J call may be wrong. This CDR3 contains 13 residues. The germline CDR1 and CDR2 sequences are SGHAT and FQDESV (reference sequence). The CDR3 spells CASRPTSGSEQYF. CDR3 nucleotide sequence: TGTGCCAGCAGACCGACTAGCGGGAGCGAGCAGTACTTC.

The J gene is TRBJ2-7, the V gene TRBV10-3, with TRBD2 as a possible D gene (5 bases). V gave up 2 bases and J gave up 2 bases, with 13 bases separating them. The CDR3 covers 15 residues. CDR1 is ENHRY and CDR2 is SYGVKD in the germline V gene. The CDR3 nucleotides are TGTGCCATCAGTGAGCCCGAGGGTTCTACCTACGAGCAGTACTTC. Translated: CAISEPEGSTYEQYF.

The genes are TRBV28 and TRBJ2-1, with TRBD1 identical over 7 bases. The length of the CDR3 is 14 residues. V was clipped by 4 bases and J by 15 bases; unmatched bases: 15. Germline V gene sequence: CDR1 MDHEN, CDR2 SYDVKM. The CDR3 loop reads CASSSSRQGPIPFF. In nucleotides, the CDR3 is TGTGCCAGCAGTTCAAGCCGACAGGGCCCGATACCGTTCTTC.

J is TRBJ1-5 and V is TRBV5-1; TRBD1 matches 7 bases. Trimming took 4 bases from V and 4 from J; bases not matched to a gene: 5. From germline, CDR1 is SGHRS and CDR2 YFSETQ. The CDR3 is 14 residues long. The CDR3 DNA reads TGCGCCAGCAGCGGGGGACAGTCGAATCAGCCCCAGCATTTT. Translating gives CASSGGQSNQPQHF.

The V call is TRBV15, the J call TRBJ2-5; 10 bases map to TRBD2. There are 15 residues in the CDR3. Germline loops: CDR1 LNHNV, CDR2 YYDKDF (reference sequence). V trimming: 10 bases; J trimming: 2 bases; junction bases outside the gene matches: 10. CDR3 sequence: CASKKGTSEQETQYF. CDR3 in DNA: TGTGCCAGCAAAAAAGGGACTAGCGAACAAGAGACCCAGTACTTC.

The chain joins TRBV4-2 to TRBJ1-2, with TRBD1 as a possible D gene (5 bases). This CDR3 is built from 15 residues. V lost 0 bases, J lost 1 base, and 9 bases lay in between. Germline V gene data show CDR1 as LGHNA and CDR2 as YNFKEQ. CDR3 residues: CASSQDTGFNYGYTF. DNA for the CDR3: TGTGCCAGCAGCCAAGATACAGGATTTAACTATGGCTACACCTTC.

DNA of the CDR3: TGTGCCAGCAGCGGGGGACAGGGAAGGTGGGAGACCCAGTACTTC. Encoded protein: CASSGGQGRWETQYF. This chain connects TRBV5-4 to TRBJ2-5; TRBD1 matches 9 bases. The V and J ends lost 4 bases and 5 bases, in that order; junction bases with no gene match: 9. The CDR3 has 15 amino acids. Germline V gene sequence: CDR1 SGHNT, CDR2 YYREEE (reference sequence).

J is TRBJ2-5 and V is TRBV10-1; 7 nucleotides line up with TRBD1. The CDR3 runs 14 residues. Germline CDR1 WNHNN, CDR2 SYGVQD (reference sequence). The junction had 7 bases not matched to a gene; V was cut back by 5 bases and J by 4 bases. The CDR3 DNA reads TGCGCCAGCAGTTTAGGGGGCGATCGAGAGACCCAGTACTTC. Amino acid sequence: CASSLGGDRETQYF.

The chain is built from TRBV10-3 and TRBJ2-1; 7 bases match TRBD1. The length of the CDR3 is 16 residues. Trimming took 3 bases from V and 6 from J; bases not matched to a gene: 11. Germline V gene data show CDR1 as ENHRY and CDR2 as SYGVKD. DNA for the CDR3: TGTGCCATCAGTGACCCCCGAGGGGGCAGGGGCAATGAGCAGTTCTTC. This encodes CAISDPRGGRGNEQFF.